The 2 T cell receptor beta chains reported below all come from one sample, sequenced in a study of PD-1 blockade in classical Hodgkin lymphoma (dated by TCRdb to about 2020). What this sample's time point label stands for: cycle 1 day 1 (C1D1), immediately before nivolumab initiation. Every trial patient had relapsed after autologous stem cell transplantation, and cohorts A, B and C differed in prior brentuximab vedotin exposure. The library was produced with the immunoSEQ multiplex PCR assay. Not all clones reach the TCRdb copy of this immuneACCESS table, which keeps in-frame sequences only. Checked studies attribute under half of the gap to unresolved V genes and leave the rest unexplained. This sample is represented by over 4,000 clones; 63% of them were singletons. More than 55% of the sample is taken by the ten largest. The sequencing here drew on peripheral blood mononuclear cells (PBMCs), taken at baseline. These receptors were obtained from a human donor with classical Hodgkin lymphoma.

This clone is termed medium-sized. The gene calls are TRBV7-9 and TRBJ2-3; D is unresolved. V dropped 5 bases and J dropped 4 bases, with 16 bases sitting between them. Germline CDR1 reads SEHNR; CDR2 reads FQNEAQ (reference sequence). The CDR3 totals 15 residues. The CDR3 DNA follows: TGTGCCAGCAGCCCGGCCCACGCGACGGCAGATACGCAGTATTTT. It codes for CASSPAHATADTQYF. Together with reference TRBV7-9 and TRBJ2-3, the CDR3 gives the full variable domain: DTGVSQNPRHKITKRGQNVTFRCDPISEHNRLYWYRQTLGQGPEFLTYFQNEAQLEKSRLLSDRFSAERPKGSFSTLEIQRTEQGDSAMYLCASSPAHATADTQYFGPGTRLTVL.

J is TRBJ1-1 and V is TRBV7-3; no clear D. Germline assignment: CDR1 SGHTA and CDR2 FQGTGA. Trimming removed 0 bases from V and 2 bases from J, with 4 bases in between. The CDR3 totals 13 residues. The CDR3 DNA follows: TGTGCCAGCAGCTTAACAGGAAACACTGAAGCTTTCTTT. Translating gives CASSLTGNTEAFF.